One and the same sample provided the 27 T cell receptor beta chains below, sequenced in a study of tissue T cells after allogeneic stem cell transplantation. The time point is: mouse harvest day 7 after allogeneic transplant. Mouse grafts combined 10^7 T-cell-depleted bone marrow cells with 10^6 splenic CD5+ T cells. This table comes from immunoSEQ multiplex PCR, and its TCRdb copy is limited to in-frame clones, with some not included. The repertoire consists of roughly 6,600 clones, with less than 60% occurring once and the leading ten covering roughly 8.2%. Input material: lymph node tissue. The receptor set was obtained from a female BALB/c mouse given C57BL/6 T cells with graft-versus-host disease after an allogeneic hematopoietic cell transplant.

Details on this clone: Here the gene names and germline are mouse. CDR3 residues: CASGSGATEVFF. The DNA read from the CDR3 is TGTGCTAGCGGCTCAGGGGCCACAGAAGTCTTC. This chain links TRBV29 with TRBJ1-1; the D gene is possibly TRBD1 (6 bases). The CDR3 extends 1 residue past the end of the read, so its final part is completed from the germline J gene. CDR1 MSHET and CDR2 SYDVDS come from the germline V gene. The length of the CDR3 is 12 residues. The V gene lost 8 bases and the J gene lost 4 bases, with 11 bases spanning the gap. The full variable domain, in which reference TRBV29 and TRBJ1-1 provide the parts outside the CDR3, is DMKVTQMPRYLIKRMGENVLLECGQDMSHETMYWYRQDPGLGLQLIYISYDVDSNSEGDIPKGYRVSRKKREHFSLILDSAKTNQTSVYFCASGSGATEVFFGKGTRLTVV.

About this clone itself: The germline and genes are mouse ones. Read sequence stops 1 residue before the CDR3 end, and the germline J gene provides the missing end. This chain connects TRBV26 to TRBJ1-2; 9 nucleotides align to TRBD1. Losses at the gene ends were 7 bases for V and 4 bases for J; bases not matched to a gene: 10. The CDR3 loop spans 15 amino acids. Germline CDR1 is KGHPV and CDR2 is FQNQEV (reference sequence). The chain's CDR3 is CASTSWGQGGSDYTF. The covered CDR3 bases are TGTGCCAGCACTTCGTGGGGACAGGGTGGCTCCGACTACACC.

In the case of this clone: Mouse gene names apply. The read terminates 1 residue ahead of where the CDR3 ends, so the germline J gene completes it. The chain has TRBV12-2 and TRBJ2-4; TRBD1 or TRBD2 may be the D gene (5 bases each). Trimming took 0 bases from V and 7 from J, leaving 10 bases between them. The length of the CDR3 is 13 residues. Germline values: CDR1 SGHLS, CDR2 HYDKME. The sequenced CDR3 bases are TGTGCCAGCTCTCTCGCACAGGACTACACCTTGTAC. This translates into CASSLAQDYTLY. The whole CDR3 region reads CASSLAQDYTLYF.

About this clone itself: Gene names refer to mouse genes. The CDR3 end lies 1 residue beyond the end of the read and is filled in from the germline J gene. The chain employs TRBV16 and TRBJ2-2, with D perhaps given as TRBD1 or TRBD2 (5 bases each). The V end was cut by 0 bases, the J end by 4 bases, with 6 bases between. In germline, CDR1 is SGHSA, CDR2 FRNQAP. The CDR3 length is 14 residues. The CDR3 protein is CASSLEGATGQLYF. The DNA read from the CDR3 is TGTGCAAGCAGCTTAGAAGGGGCCACCGGGCAGCTCTAC.

Worth noting for this clone: The gene names here belong to mouse. The read gets to within 1 residue of the CDR3 end, and the germline J gene fills in the rest. J is TRBJ1-2 and V is TRBV26; D is unresolved. CDR1 and CDR2 (germline): KGHPV, FQNQEV (reference sequence). The germline V and J ends were trimmed by 0 bases and 3 bases, with 5 bases remaining between them. There are 13 residues in the CDR3. The CDR3 here is CASSLSIHSDYTF. Incomplete CDR3 DNA: TGTGCCAGCAGTCTGTCGATACACTCCGACTACACC.

Comment on this clone: Gene names follow the mouse nomenclature. With the read ending 1 residue before the CDR3 end, the germline J gene is used to fill in that end. The chain couples TRBV3 to TRBJ1-4; D might be TRBD1 (6 bases). Germline CDR1 is SNHLY and CDR2 is FYNGKV (reference sequence). V lost 4 bases and J lost 0, with 9 bases in between. The CDR3 is 15 amino acids. CDR3: CASSSGHISNERLFF. The covered CDR3 bases are TGTGCCAGCAGCTCGGGACACATTTCCAACGAAAGATTATTT.

This clone has only a few counts. Germline and genes: mouse. The part of the CDR3 DNA that was read is TGTGCCAGCAGTCTTAGACAGGGGGGGGGTGAACAGTAC. This gives the protein CASSLRQGGGEQY. The entire CDR3 protein reads CASSLRQGGGEQYF. The V gene is TRBV26, the J gene TRBJ2-7, with 9 bases fitting TRBD1. The CDR3 end is not reached by the read, which stops 1 residue before it; the germline J gene fills it in. CDR1 and CDR2 from the germline V gene are KGHPV and FQNQEV (reference sequence). The CDR3 consists of 14 residues. V lost 3 bases to trimming and J lost 6 bases; unmatched junction nucleotides: 6.

Concerning this clone: Genes and germline come from the mouse. Sequencing ends 1 residue short of the CDR3 end; the germline J gene provides the rest. The chain recombines TRBV23 with TRBJ2-1; the D call TRBD1 from the table was never checked on the DNA. CDR1 KGHTA and CDR2 FQNQQP come from the germline V gene. The CDR3 contains 14 residues. The part of the CDR3 DNA that was read is TGCTCCAGCAGCCGTTGGGACAGCTATGCTGAGCAGTTC. Translation gives CSSSRWDSYAEQF. The whole CDR3 sequence is CSSSRWDSYAEQFF.

To note about this clone: Gene names and germline match the mouse. The CDR3 goes on 1 residue after the read ends, and that part is filled in from the germline J gene. The chain recombines TRBV26 with TRBJ2-5; perhaps TRBD1 as D (5 bases). V lost 2 bases and J lost 3, with 6 bases in between. The length of the CDR3 is 13 residues. Per germline, CDR1 KGHPV and CDR2 FQNQEV (reference sequence). CDR3 in amino acids: CASSLGQQDTQYF. The CDR3 bases that were read are TGTGCCAGCAGTCTGGGACAACAAGACACCCAGTAC.

Turning to this clone: Gene names and germline match the mouse. The read comes to an end 1 residue before the CDR3 does, leaving the germline J gene to fill in the end. The chain employs TRBV3 and TRBJ1-2, with D uncertain. CDR1 and CDR2 (germline): SNHLY, FYNGKV (reference sequence). The CDR3 has 13 residues. Trimming removed 2 bases from V and 0 bases from J, with 4 bases in between. The part of the CDR3 DNA that was read is TGTGCCAGCAGCTTATTTGCAAACTCCGACTACACC. Translation gives CASSLFANSDYT. The whole CDR3 sequence reads CASSLFANSDYTF.

As for this clone: Gene names and germline refer to mouse. CDR3 in amino acids: CASSHRGEDTQYF. The DNA read from the CDR3 is TGTGCCAGCAGTCACAGGGGGGAAGACACCCAGTAC. The V and J genes are TRBV19 and TRBJ2-5; 8 bases are a match to TRBD1. From the germline J gene comes the end of the CDR3, since the read stops 1 residue before it. The germline gives CDR1 FNHDT, CDR2 SITEND (reference sequence). Trimming cost V 4 bases and J 4 bases; bases outside gene matches: 2. The CDR3 is made up of 13 amino acids. The full variable domain, in which reference TRBV19 and TRBJ2-5 provide the parts outside the CDR3, is GGIITQTPKFLIGQEGQKLTLKCQQNFNHDTMYWYRQDSGKGLRLIYYSITENDLQKGDLSEGYDASREKKSSFSLTVTSAQKNEMAVFLCASSHRGEDTQYFGPGTRLLVL.

For this clone: Genes and germline are mouse. The read ends 1 residue shy of where the CDR3 ends; the end is completed using the germline J gene. This chain connects TRBV13-2 to TRBJ2-5; possible D gene TRBD2, 6 bases. V was shortened by 2 bases and J by 3 bases, with 10 bases between the two germline ends. Germline V CDR1 and CDR2: NNHNN, SYGAGS (reference sequence). The CDR3 has 14 residues. The chain's CDR3 is CASGEQTGQDTQYF. The CDR3 DNA, read in part, is TGTGCCAGCGGTGAGCAGACTGGACAAGACACCCAGTAC.

With respect to this clone: Gene names denote mouse genes. CDR3 protein: CASSDRDWGFEQYF. The part of the CDR3 DNA that was read is TGTGCCAGCAGCGACCGGGACTGGGGGTTTGAACAGTAC. The chain has TRBV4 and TRBJ2-7; TRBD2 agrees at 11 bases. The CDR3 end lies 1 residue beyond the end of the read and is filled in from the germline J gene. CDR3 length equals 14 residues. J gave up 6 bases and V 5 bases, and 6 bases lay outside the gene matches. The germline gives CDR1 LGHDT, CDR2 YNNKQL (reference sequence).

In the case of this clone: The genes are named according to mouse. Sequencing ends 1 residue short of the CDR3 end; the germline J gene provides the rest. V gene TRBV3 combines with J gene TRBJ1-1; 9 bases are shared with TRBD1. The germline gives CDR1 SNHLY, CDR2 FYNGKV (reference sequence). The CDR3 has 14 residues. With 5 bases clipped from V and 3 bases from J, the junction kept 4 bases outside the gene matches. The CDR3 loop is CASSPGQGYTEVFF. The sequenced CDR3 bases are TGTGCCAGCAGCCCGGGACAGGGATACACAGAAGTCTTC.

A word on this clone: Gene names are the mouse ones. Coverage ceases 1 residue before the CDR3 finishes, and the germline J gene fills in the end. This rearrangement joins TRBV13-3 to TRBJ1-2, with a weak D call TRBD1 (5 bases). Per germline, CDR1 NNHDY and CDR2 SYVADS. Trimming removed 1 base at V and 2 bases at J, with 9 bases between. The CDR3 consists of 14 residues. CDR3 bases read: TGTGCCAGCAGTGATAGGGGAAGGAACTCCGACTACACC. The encoded protein is CASSDRGRNSDYT. The whole CDR3 sequence is CASSDRGRNSDYTF.

This clone was recorded a few times. The gene names given are mouse names. The CDR3 is cut off 1 residue early in the read; its end comes from the germline J gene. The sample contains more than one DNA sequence encoding this CDR3. The rearrangement uses TRBV26 and TRBJ2-7; the D is unclear. The germline CDR1 and CDR2 sequences are KGHPV and FQNQEV (reference sequence). V dropped 2 bases and J dropped 4 bases, with 6 bases sitting between them. CDR3 length: 12 amino acids. The CDR3 DNA, read in part, is TGTGCCAGCAGTCTGAACAATTATGAACAGTAC. It translates to CASSLNNYEQY. The CDR3 as a whole reads CASSLNNYEQYF.

In the case of this clone: Gene names and germline match the mouse. Read sequence stops 1 residue before the CDR3 end, and the germline J gene provides the missing end. The rearrangement joins TRBV24 to TRBJ2-4; 10 nucleotides match TRBD2. CDR3 length equals 14 residues. Trimming cost V 2 bases and J 4 bases; bases outside gene matches: 0. Germline values: CDR1 KGHTA, CDR2 FRNEEI. The CDR3 here is CASSLGLGENTLYF. The DNA read from the CDR3 is TGTGCCAGCAGTCTGGGACTGGGGGAAAACACCTTGTAC.

A remark on this clone: The gene symbols are mouse symbols. The DNA ends 1 residue before the CDR3 does, and the rest of the CDR3 is filled in from the germline J gene. The chain carries TRBV26 and TRBJ2-5; D is unresolved. The CDR3 is 16 residues long. The germline gives CDR1 KGHPV, CDR2 FQNQEV (reference sequence). V was trimmed by 2 bases and J by 0 bases, leaving 12 bases between them. The CDR3 sequence is CASSLGQSLNQDTQYF. The part of the CDR3 DNA that was read is TGTGCCAGCAGTCTGGGGCAAAGCCTTAACCAAGACACCCAGTAC.

On this clone itself: Gene names refer to mouse genes. Sequencing ends 1 residue short of the CDR3 end; the germline J gene provides the rest. The chain combines TRBV4 with TRBJ2-7, with 10 bases matching TRBD2. CDR3 length: 14 amino acids. CDR1 and CDR2 from the germline V gene are LGHDT and YNNKQL (reference sequence). Germline trimming cut 5 bases from V and 2 bases from J; bases unmatched to any gene: 3. The sequenced CDR3 bases are TGTGCCAGCAGCCCCGGGACTGGGGCCTATGAACAGTAC. It codes for CASSPGTGAYEQY. The whole CDR3 sequence is CASSPGTGAYEQYF.

In the case of this clone: Mouse germline and gene names are used. CDR3 sequence reads: CASSPDRVTEVFF. The sequenced part of the CDR3 DNA is TGTGCCAGCAGTCCAGACAGGGTCACAGAAGTCTTC. The V and J genes are TRBV14 and TRBJ1-1; 7 bases match TRBD1. The observed sequence ends 1 residue before the CDR3 terminus, with the missing tail filled in from the germline J gene. J lost 4 bases, V lost 4 bases, and 4 bases had no gene match. Germline CDR1 SGHDT, CDR2 FRDEAV. The CDR3 runs to 13 residues.

This clone was seen a few times. Mouse germline and gene names are used. The read halts 1 residue ahead of the CDR3 end, with the missing end drawn from the germline J gene. The V and J genes are TRBV13-2 and TRBJ2-1; TRBD2 aligns across 8 bases. The V segment lost 1 base and the J segment 7 bases; nucleotides outside the gene matches: 7. Germline-derived CDR1 and CDR2 are NNHNN and SYGAGS (reference sequence). The CDR3 runs 15 residues. Here the CDR3 reads CASGDLGGAGAEQFF. CDR3 bases read: TGTGCCAGCGGTGATCTAGGGGGGGCTGGAGCTGAGCAGTTC.

This clone was detected a few times. The genes and germline here are from mouse. The read comes to an end 1 residue before the CDR3 does, leaving the germline J gene to fill in the end. The rearrangement links TRBV16 to TRBJ1-2; D might be TRBD1 (5 bases). The CDR3 loop spans 13 amino acids. Looked up from germline, CDR1 is SGHSA and CDR2 is FRNQAP. V lost 0 bases and J 4 bases, leaving 6 bases between the germline ends. CDR3 bases read: TGTGCAAGCAGCTTAGAGGGGGTCTCCGACTACACC. Translation: CASSLEGVSDYT. The CDR3 as a whole reads CASSLEGVSDYTF.

Regarding this clone: The gene names here belong to mouse. The CDR3 extends 1 residue past the end of the read, so its final part is completed from the germline J gene. The J gene is TRBJ2-5, the V gene TRBV12-2, with D unresolved. This CDR3 is 11 amino acids long. The V gene's germline CDR1 is SGHLS and CDR2 HYDKME. V shed 1 base and J shed 7 bases, with 5 bases lying between them. CDR3 protein: CASSLRYTQYF. CDR3 DNA, as far as it was read: TGTGCCAGCTCTCTGCGGTACACCCAGTAC.

On this clone itself: The gene names given are mouse names. The read stops 1 residue short of the end of the CDR3; the missing end is completed from the germline J gene. This chain links TRBV26 with TRBJ1-2; D gene uncertain. V dropped 3 bases and J dropped 4 bases, with 9 bases sitting between them. The CDR3 has 13 amino acids. Germline assignment: CDR1 KGHPV and CDR2 FQNQEV (reference sequence). The part of the CDR3 DNA that was read is TGTGCCAGCAGTCTTGCAGGCGGCTCCGACTACACC. Amino acid sequence: CASSLAGGSDYT. The full CDR3 is CASSLAGGSDYTF. Together with reference TRBV26 and TRBJ1-2, the CDR3 gives the full variable domain: NSKVIQTPRYLVKGQGQKAKMRCIPEKGHPVVFWYQQNKNNEFKFLINFQNQEVLQQIDMTEKRFSAECPSNSPCSLEIQSSEAGDSALYLCASSLAGGSDYTFGSGTRLLVI.

A word on this clone: These gene names are mouse names. Read coverage stops 1 residue before the CDR3 terminus; the germline J gene supplies the remainder. The V call is TRBV13-1, the J call TRBJ2-5; D unclear. Germline loops: CDR1 NSHNY, CDR2 SYGAGN. V lost 0 bases to trimming and J lost 0 bases, with 5 bases between them. This CDR3 spans 14 amino acids. The covered CDR3 bases are TGTGCCAGCAGTGATGCTTTTAACCAAGACACCCAGTAC. It codes for CASSDAFNQDTQY. In full, the CDR3 is CASSDAFNQDTQYF.

In the case of this clone: Mouse gene names and germline throughout. From the germline J gene comes the end of the CDR3, since the read stops 1 residue before it. V and J are TRBV3 and TRBJ2-5; 14 positions agree with TRBD2. The V gene's germline CDR1 is SNHLY and CDR2 FYNGKV (reference sequence). This CDR3 region has 15 residues. V lost 5 bases to trimming and J lost 5 bases; unmatched junction nucleotides: 3. The CDR3 bases that were read are TGTGCCAGCAGCCCGGGACTGGGGGGGCTAGACACCCAGTAC. Translating it yields CASSPGLGGLDTQY. The full CDR3 protein is CASSPGLGGLDTQYF.

This clone was observed a single time. The listed genes are named as in mouse. With the read ending 1 residue before the CDR3 end, the germline J gene is used to fill in that end. The J gene is TRBJ2-4, the V gene TRBV16; D is perhaps TRBD1 (7 bases). Trimming took 3 bases from V and 2 from J, leaving 9 bases between them. CDR3 length: 14 residues. Germline CDR1 SGHSA, CDR2 FRNQAP. The CDR3 spells CASSFRGDQNTLYF. CDR3 DNA, as far as it was read: TGTGCAAGCAGCTTCAGGGGGGATCAAAACACCTTGTAC. The full variable domain, in which reference TRBV16 and TRBJ2-4 provide the parts outside the CDR3, is NAGVIQTPRHKVTGKGQEATLWCEPISGHSAVFWYRQTIVQGLEFLTYFRNQAPIDDSGMPKERFSAQMPNQSHSTLKIQSTQPQDSAVYLCASSFRGDQNTLYFGAGTRLSVL.